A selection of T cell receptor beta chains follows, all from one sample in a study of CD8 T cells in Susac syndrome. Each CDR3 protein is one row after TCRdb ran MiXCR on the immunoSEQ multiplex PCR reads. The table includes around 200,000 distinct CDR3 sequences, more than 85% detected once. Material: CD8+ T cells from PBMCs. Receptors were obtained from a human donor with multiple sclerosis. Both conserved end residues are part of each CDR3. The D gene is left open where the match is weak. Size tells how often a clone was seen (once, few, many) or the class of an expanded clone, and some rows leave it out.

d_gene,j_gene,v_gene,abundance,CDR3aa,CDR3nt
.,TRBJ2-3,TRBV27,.,CASSLSDSSDTQYF,TGTGCCAGCAGTTTATCGGACAGCTCAGATACGCAGTATTTT
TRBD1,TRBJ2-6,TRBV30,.,CAWTAGTGARVLTF,TGTGCCTGGACCGCCGGGACAGGGGCAAGAGTCCTGACTTTC
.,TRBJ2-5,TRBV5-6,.,CASSPPGGPQETQYF,TGTGCCAGCAGCCCCCCAGGGGGGCCCCAAGAGACCCAGTACTTC
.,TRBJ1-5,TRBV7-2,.,CASSFGGRQPQHF,TGTGCCAGCAGCTTCGGGGGCAGGCAGCCCCAGCATTTT
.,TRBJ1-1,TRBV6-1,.,CASSEGWLENTEAFF,TGTGCCAGCAGTGAAGGTTGGTTGGAGAACACTGAAGCTTTCTTT
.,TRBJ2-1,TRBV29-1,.,CSTPAYNEQFF,TGCAGCACCCCCGCTTACAATGAGCAGTTCTTC
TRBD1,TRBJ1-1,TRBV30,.,CAWSAQGATEAFF,TGTGCCTGGAGTGCACAGGGGGCGACTGAAGCTTTCTTT
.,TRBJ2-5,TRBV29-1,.,CSVDRTLEGETQYF,TGCAGCGTTGATAGGACTTTAGAGGGAGAGACCCAGTACTTC
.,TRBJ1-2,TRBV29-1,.,CSVDLGDYGYTF,TGCAGCGTTGACCTGGGGGACTATGGCTACACCTTC
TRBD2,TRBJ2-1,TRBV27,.,CASRDTGLAGDNEQFF,TGTGCCAGCAGAGACACAGGACTAGCGGGGGACAATGAGCAGTTCTTC
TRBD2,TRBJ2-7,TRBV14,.,CASSPTSTSGGVHF,TGTGCCAGCAGCCCTACTTCGACTAGCGGGGGGGTTCACTTC
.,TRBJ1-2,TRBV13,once,CASSLQFAEGGYTF,TGTGCCAGCAGCTTACAGTTCGCCGAAGGCGGCTACACCTTC
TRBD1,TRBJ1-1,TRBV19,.,CASISGDSHTEAFF,TGTGCCAGTATCTCTGGGGACAGCCACACTGAAGCTTTCTTT
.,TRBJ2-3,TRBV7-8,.,CASSSERASTDTQYF,TGTGCCAGCAGCTCCGAGCGGGCTAGCACAGATACGCAGTATTTT
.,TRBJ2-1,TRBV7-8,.,CASSSGTSNEQFF,TGTGCCAGCAGCTCCGGGACCTCCAATGAGCAGTTCTTC
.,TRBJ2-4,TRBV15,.,CATSRAGGIQYF,TGTGCCACCAGCAGAGCGGGTGGCATTCAGTACTTC
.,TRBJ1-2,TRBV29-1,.,CSVDGGVYGYTF,TGCAGCGTTGACGGGGGAGTCTATGGCTACACCTTC
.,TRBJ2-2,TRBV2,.,CASSDPGSGELFF,TGTGCCAGCAGTGATCCCGGGAGTGGGGAGCTGTTTTTT
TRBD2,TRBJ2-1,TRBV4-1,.,CASSPSIAGDEQFF,TGCGCCAGCAGCCCTTCCATAGCGGGAGATGAGCAGTTCTTC
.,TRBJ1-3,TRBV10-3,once,CAISPSLVRSGNTIYF,TGTGCCATCAGTCCGTCGTTGGTGAGGTCTGGAAACACCATATATTTT
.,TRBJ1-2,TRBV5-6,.,CASSLSAGTSTF,TGTGCCAGCAGCTTGTCGGCAGGTACCAGCACCTTC
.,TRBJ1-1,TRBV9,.,CASSPIQWGGTEAFF,TGTGCCAGCAGCCCCATACAATGGGGGGGAACTGAAGCTTTCTTT
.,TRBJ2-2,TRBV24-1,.,CATSDPITGELFF,TGTGCCACCAGTGACCCTATCACCGGGGAGCTGTTTTTT
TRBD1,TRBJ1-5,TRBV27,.,CASSLSTQGVVRGGDSGHF,TGTGCCAGCAGTTTATCGACCCAGGGTGTTGTTCGGGGGGGGGACAGCGGTCATTTT
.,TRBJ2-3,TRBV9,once,CASSVVPGPTDTQYF,TGTGCCAGCAGCGTAGTGCCCGGACCCACAGATACGCAGTATTTT
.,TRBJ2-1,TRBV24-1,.,CATSDRSTYNEQFF,TGTGCCACCAGTGATCGGAGCACCTACAATGAGCAGTTCTTC
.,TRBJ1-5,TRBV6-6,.,CASSSLGGGGQPQHF,TGTGCCAGCAGTTCCCTCGGCGGGGGTGGCCAGCCCCAGCATTTT
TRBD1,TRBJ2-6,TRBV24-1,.,CAAGTGVSGANVLTF,TGTGCCGCCGGGACAGGGGTTTCTGGGGCCAACGTCCTGACTTTC
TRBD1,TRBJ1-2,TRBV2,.,CASSEGRQGARRKDYGYTF,TGTGCCAGCAGTGAAGGGCGGCAGGGGGCGCGTCGTAAGGACTATGGCTACACCTTC
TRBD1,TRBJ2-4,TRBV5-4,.,CASSLDPGQGGLQYF,TGTGCCAGCAGCTTGGACCCGGGACAGGGGGGCCTTCAGTACTTC
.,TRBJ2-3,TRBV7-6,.,CASSLSSSRDTQYF,TGTGCCAGCAGCTTAAGCAGCTCTAGGGATACGCAGTATTTT
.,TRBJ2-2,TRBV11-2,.,CASGIWNTGELFF,TGTGCCAGCGGGATCTGGAACACCGGGGAGCTGTTTTTT
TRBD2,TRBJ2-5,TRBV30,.,CAWTMGLAGVGETQYF,TGTGCCTGGACGATGGGACTAGCGGGAGTGGGTGAGACCCAGTACTTC
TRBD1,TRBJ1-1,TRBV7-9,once,CASSFWTGEDTEAFF,TGTGCCAGCAGCTTCTGGACAGGGGAGGACACTGAAGCTTTCTTT
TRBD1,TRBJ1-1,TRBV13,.,CASSVSWTGTNTEAFF,TGTGCCAGCAGCGTCAGTTGGACAGGAACAAACACTGAAGCTTTCTTT
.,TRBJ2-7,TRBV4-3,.,CASSQDWVGSPSRDF,TGCGCCAGCAGCCAAGATTGGGTAGGCAGCCCCTCCCGCGACTTC
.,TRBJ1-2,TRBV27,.,CASSSIGTPLGYTF,TGTGCCAGCAGTTCCATCGGGACTCCTCTTGGCTACACCTTC
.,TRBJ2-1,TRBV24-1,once,CATNLPGGEQFF,TGTGCCACCAACCTGCCTGGGGGTGAGCAGTTCTTC
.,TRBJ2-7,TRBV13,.,CASSWRGDRGYEQYF,TGTGCCAGCAGCTGGCGGGGGGACAGAGGTTACGAGCAGTACTTC
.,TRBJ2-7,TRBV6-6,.,CASSGQARGLFYEQYF,TGTGCCAGCAGTGGCCAAGCTAGGGGCCTATTCTACGAGCAGTACTTC
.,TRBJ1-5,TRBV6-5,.,CASQPLSLDQPQHF,TGTGCCAGCCAGCCCCTTAGTCTGGACCAGCCCCAGCATTTT
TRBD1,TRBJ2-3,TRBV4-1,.,CASSNPGQGATDTQYF,TGCGCCAGCAGCAACCCGGGACAGGGTGCCACAGATACGCAGTATTTT
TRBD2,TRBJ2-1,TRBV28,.,CASGTAGGEFYNEQFF,TGTGCCAGCGGGACGGCGGGAGGGGAATTCTACAATGAGCAGTTCTTC
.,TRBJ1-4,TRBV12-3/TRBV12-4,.,CASSPPGLNEKLFF,TGTGCCAGCAGCCCCCCAGGGTTGAATGAAAAACTGTTTTTT
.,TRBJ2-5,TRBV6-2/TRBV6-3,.,CASSSLTRGETQYF,TGTGCCAGCAGTTCGTTGACTAGAGGGGAGACCCAGTACTTC
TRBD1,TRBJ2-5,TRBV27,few,CASSGTGEETQYF,TGTGCCAGCAGTGGGACAGGTGAAGAGACCCAGTACTTC
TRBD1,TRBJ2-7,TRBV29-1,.,CSVSDRGSEQYF,TGCAGCGTTTCGGACAGGGGCTCCGAGCAGTACTTC
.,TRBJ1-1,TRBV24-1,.,CATSDPRGGTDTEAFF,TGTGCCACCAGTGACCCCCGGGGGGGCACGGACACTGAAGCTTTCTTT
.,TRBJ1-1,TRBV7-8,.,CASSFGGVNTEAFF,TGTGCCAGCAGCTTCGGAGGGGTGAACACTGAAGCTTTCTTT
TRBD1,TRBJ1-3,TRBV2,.,CASSTGTGGYGNTIYF,TGTGCCAGCAGTACCGGGACAGGGGGCTACGGAAACACCATATATTTT
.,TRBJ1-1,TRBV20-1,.,CSAGSERGDEAFF,TGCAGTGCTGGCAGCGAGAGGGGAGATGAAGCTTTCTTT
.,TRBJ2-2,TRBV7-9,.,CASIAQGTGELFF,TGTGCCAGCATCGCTCAGGGAACCGGGGAGCTGTTTTTT
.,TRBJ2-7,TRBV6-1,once,CASSEEVNRAIYEQYF,TGTGCCAGCAGTGAAGAAGTGAACAGGGCGATCTACGAGCAGTACTTC